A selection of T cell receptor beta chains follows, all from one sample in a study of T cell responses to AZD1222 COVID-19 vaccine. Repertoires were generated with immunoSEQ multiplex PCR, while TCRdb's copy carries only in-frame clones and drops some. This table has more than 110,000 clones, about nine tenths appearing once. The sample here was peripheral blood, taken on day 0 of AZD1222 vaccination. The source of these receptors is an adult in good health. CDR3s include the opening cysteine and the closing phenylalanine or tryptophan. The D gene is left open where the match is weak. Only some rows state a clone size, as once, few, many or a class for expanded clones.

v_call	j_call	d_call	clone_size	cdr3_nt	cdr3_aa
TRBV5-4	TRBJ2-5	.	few	TGTGCCAGCAGCTTTACAGGTCAAGAGACCCAGTACTTC	CASSFTGQETQYF
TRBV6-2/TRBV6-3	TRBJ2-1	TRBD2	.	TGTGCCAGCAGTTACTCGCTAGCGGGACGATACAATGAGCAGTTCTTC	CASSYSLAGRYNEQFF
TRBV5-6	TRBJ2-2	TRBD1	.	TGTGCCAGCAGCTTGTGGTACAGGGGGCTACTGTTGAACACCGGGGAGCTGTTTTTT	CASSLWYRGLLLNTGELFF
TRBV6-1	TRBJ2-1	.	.	TGTGCCAGCAGTGAAGCTAGCGGCTCCTACAATGAGCAGTTCTTC	CASSEASGSYNEQFF
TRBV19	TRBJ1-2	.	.	TGTGCCAGTAGTGCCCGGGATTGGGGGACGAATGGCTACACCTTC	CASSARDWGTNGYTF
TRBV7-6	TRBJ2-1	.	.	TGTGCCAGCAGCTTAGGTTCGGTAGATGCCTCCTACAATGAGCAGTTCTTC	CASSLGSVDASYNEQFF
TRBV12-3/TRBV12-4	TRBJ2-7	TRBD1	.	TGTGCCAGCAGTCCCGGGACAGGCTACGAGCAGTACTTC	CASSPGTGYEQYF
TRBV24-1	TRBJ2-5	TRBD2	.	TGTGCCACCTCAAGCGGGGGGGACGAGACCCAGTACTTC	CATSSGGDETQYF
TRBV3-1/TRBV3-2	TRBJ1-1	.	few	TGTGCCAGCAGCCTAGGGACCTTGAACACTGAAGCTTTCTTT	CASSLGTLNTEAFF
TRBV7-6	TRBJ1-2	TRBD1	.	TGTGCCAGCAGCTTGGACCCTTACAGGGGACGCTATGGCTACACCTTC	CASSLDPYRGRYGYTF
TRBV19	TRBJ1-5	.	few	TGTGCCAGTACTGGAGGGTACGGTGGCCAGCCCCAGCATTTT	CASTGGYGGQPQHF
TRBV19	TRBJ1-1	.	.	TGTGCCAGTAGTATAGTAGCGAACACTGAAGCTTTCTTT	CASSIVANTEAFF
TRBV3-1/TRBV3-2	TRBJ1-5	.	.	TGTGCCAGCAGCCAAGATCCCGGGGGTAAAAATCAGCCCCAGCATTTT	CASSQDPGGKNQPQHF
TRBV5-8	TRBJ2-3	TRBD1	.	TGTGCCAGCAGCAGGACAGGCACTCTCACAGATACGCAGTATTTT	CASSRTGTLTDTQYF
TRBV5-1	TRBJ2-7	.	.	TGCGCCAGCAGTTTGGACTCCGCTCTCTCCTACGAGCAGTACTTC	CASSLDSALSYEQYF
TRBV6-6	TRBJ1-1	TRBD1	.	TGTGCCAGCAGGCCGACAGGGGGCACTGAAGCTTTCTTT	CASRPTGGTEAFF
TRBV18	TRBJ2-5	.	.	TGTGCCAGCTCACCATTCGGGCTAGCAGAAGAGACCCAGTACTTC	CASSPFGLAEETQYF
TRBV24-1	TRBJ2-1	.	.	TGTGCCACCAGTAGGGATGGTGGCAATGAGCAGTTCTTC	CATSRDGGNEQFF
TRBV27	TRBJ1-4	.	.	TGTGCCAGCAGTTCGTCGGGTGGGACTAATGAAAAACTGTTTTTT	CASSSSGGTNEKLFF
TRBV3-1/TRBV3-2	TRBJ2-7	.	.	TGTGCCAGCAGCCAAACGAGACAGGTCGCTCAGCAGTACTTC	CASSQTRQVAQQYF
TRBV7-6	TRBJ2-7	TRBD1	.	TGTGCCAGCAGCCCGGGACAGGGGATCCCCTACGAGCAGTACTTC	CASSPGQGIPYEQYF
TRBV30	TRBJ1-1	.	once	TGTGCCTGGCAAAAGGGAGAACTGAACACTGAAGCTTTCTTT	CAWQKGELNTEAFF
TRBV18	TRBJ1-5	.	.	TGTGCCAGCTCACCCATGGTTGAGCAGCCCCAGCATTTT	CASSPMVEQPQHF
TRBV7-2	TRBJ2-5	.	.	TGTGCCAGCAAAGGGATGGGAGAGACCCAGTACTTC	CASKGMGETQYF
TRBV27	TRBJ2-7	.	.	TGTGCCAGCAGTTTATCAGGGGCAAATAGGTACGAGCAGTACTTC	CASSLSGANRYEQYF
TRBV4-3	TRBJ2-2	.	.	TGCGCCAGCAGCCAAGTAATAGTCACCGGGGAGCTGTTTTTT	CASSQVIVTGELFF
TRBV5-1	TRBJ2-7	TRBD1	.	TGCGCCAGCAGCTTGGTCGGACAGGGGGCGAGGTCCTACGAGCAGTACTTC	CASSLVGQGARSYEQYF
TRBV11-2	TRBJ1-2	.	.	TGTGCCAGCAGCACTAGTGGGGCCCTAATGAGGGGCTACACCTTC	CASSTSGALMRGYTF
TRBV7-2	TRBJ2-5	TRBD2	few	TGTGCCAGCAGCTTAGCGCTAGCGGGAGAGACCCAGTACTTC	CASSLALAGETQYF
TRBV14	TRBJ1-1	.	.	TGTGCCAGCAGCTTAGGAAGGAGGGGTCCGGGTTACACTGAAGCTTTCTTT	CASSLGRRGPGYTEAFF
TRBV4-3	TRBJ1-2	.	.	TGCGCCAGCAGCCAAGGGGCGACATCACTCGTTGGCTACACCTTC	CASSQGATSLVGYTF
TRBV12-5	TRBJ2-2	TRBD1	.	TGTGCTAGTGGCCCTCACTCGCGCCGGGACAGGGCCTTCACCGGGGAGCTGTTTTTT	CASGPHSRRDRAFTGELFF
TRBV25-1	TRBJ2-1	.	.	TGTGCCAGCAGCCCCCGCGGTGGTGAGCAGTTCTTC	CASSPRGGEQFF
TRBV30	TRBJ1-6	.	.	TGTGCCTGGAGTAACTCCTATAATTCACCCCTCCACTTT	CAWSNSYNSPLHF
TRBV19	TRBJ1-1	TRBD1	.	TGTGCCAGTAGTATGGATGCAGGGGGCGCCTTGTTGAACACTGAAGCTTTCTTT	CASSMDAGGALLNTEAFF
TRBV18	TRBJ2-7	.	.	TGTGCCAGCTCACCATCTTCAGGCTCCTACGAGCAGTACTTC	CASSPSSGSYEQYF
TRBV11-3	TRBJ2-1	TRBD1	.	TGTGCCAGCAGCTTAGTTTTAGGGGGCCTCTACAATGAGCAGTTCTTC	CASSLVLGGLYNEQFF
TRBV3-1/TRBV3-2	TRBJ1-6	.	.	TGTGCCAGCAGCCCGGCCCCCAGCTCCTATAATTCACCCCTCCACTTT	CASSPAPSSYNSPLHF
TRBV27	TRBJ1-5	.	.	TGTGCCAGCAGTTCCCGTGTTGTAAGGGGCCAGCCCCAGCATTTT	CASSSRVVRGQPQHF
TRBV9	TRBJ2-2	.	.	TGTGCCAGCAGCGTATGGGAGTTTATCGCGAACACCGGGGAGCTGTTTTTT	CASSVWEFIANTGELFF
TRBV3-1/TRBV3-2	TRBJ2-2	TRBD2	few	TGTGCCAGCAGGAGCGGGGGGAACACCGGGGAGCTGTTTTTT	CASRSGGNTGELFF
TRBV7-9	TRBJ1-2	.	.	TGTTCTTACGGCAGTTCCAACTATGGCTACACCTTC	CSYGSSNYGYTF
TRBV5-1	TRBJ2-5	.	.	TGCGCCAGCACTGGGAACAGAGCCCAAGAGACCCAGTACTTC	CASTGNRAQETQYF
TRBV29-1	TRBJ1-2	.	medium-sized	TGCAGACCCTTAAAGGGGATGGGATATGGCTACACCTTC	CRPLKGMGYGYTF
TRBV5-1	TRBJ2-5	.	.	TGCGCCAGCAGCTTGGTGCAGGAGCCGGGGGAGACCCAGTACTTC	CASSLVQEPGETQYF
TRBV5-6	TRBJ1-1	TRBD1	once	TGTGCCAGCAGCTTCCCACAGGGGGCGGGCGCTGAAGCTTTCTTT	CASSFPQGAGAEAFF
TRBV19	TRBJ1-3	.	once	TGTGCCAGTAGCGACATCGAACTCACCATATATTTT	CASSDIELTIYF
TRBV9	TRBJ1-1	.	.	TGTGCCAGCAGCGCACACATACGAGGGTCCACTGAAGCTTTCTTT	CASSAHIRGSTEAFF
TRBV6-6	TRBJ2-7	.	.	TGTGCCAGCACACAGGGGGGGACCGCCTACGAGCAGTACTTC	CASTQGGTAYEQYF
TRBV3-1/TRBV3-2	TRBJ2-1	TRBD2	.	TGTGCCAGCAGCTTGGGGGGACTAGCGCGGGCGAATGAGCAGTTCTTC	CASSLGGLARANEQFF